These 30 T cell receptor beta chains were all obtained from the same sample, sequenced in a study of T-cell reconstitution after alpha-beta-depleted transplantation in children. TCRbeta library construction was performed incorporating unique molecular identifiers. TCRdb ran MiXCR on the PCR reads and lists one entry per CDR3 protein. The data show just over 200,000 distinct CDR3 sequences, around 9.2% seen once. The sequencing used PBMCs, mostly from graft donor cells, collected 360 days after TCRalphabeta/CD19-depleted stem cell transplant. The receptor set was obtained from a male patient aged 2 to 9 who had a stem cell transplant for acute myeloid leukemia, so the T cells may come from the graft donor.

Comments on this clonotype: Given a much more abundant clone one base away, this may be a read error. V gene TRBV10-3 combines with J gene TRBJ1-2; 9 bases match TRBD1. The junction had 8 bases not matched to a gene; V was cut back by 3 bases and J by 6 bases. Germline CDR1 ENHRY, CDR2 SYGVKD. CDR3 length equals 15 residues. The CDR3 reads CAISDPGTGYDGYTF. CDR3 sequence (DNA): TGTGCCATCAGTGACCCCGGGACAGGGTACGATGGCTACACCTTC.

V and J are TRBV11-2 and TRBJ2-1; 8 bases are shared with TRBD2. The CDR3 is 12 amino acids. CDR1 and CDR2 from the germline V gene are SGHAT and FQNNGV. With V trimmed by 0 bases and J by 15 bases, 4 bases remained unmatched. The CDR3 region is CASSLDREGWFF. CDR3 coding DNA: TGTGCCAGCAGCTTAGATCGGGAGGGCTGGTTCTTC.

This sequence joins TRBV9 and TRBJ2-2, with D unclear. The CDR3 is 15 amino acids. The V and J ends lost 3 bases and 5 bases respectively, with 14 bases between them. The germline V gene encodes CDR1 SGDLS and CDR2 YYNGEE. CDR3 protein: CASSARVYGTGELFF. The CDR3, as DNA: TGTGCCAGCAGCGCCCGGGTATATGGTACCGGGGAGCTGTTTTTT.

This clonotype was picked up a small number of times. The genes are TRBV28 and TRBJ2-4; maybe TRBD2 (5 bases). The length of the CDR3 is 15 residues. Germline CDR1 and CDR2: MDHEN and SYDVKM. Trimming removed 7 bases at V and 2 bases at J, with 15 bases between. CDR3 bases: TGTGCCAGCACGAGGGCCGGTGAAACCAAAAACATTCAGTACTTC. Its protein product is CASTRAGETKNIQYF.

The V gene is TRBV25-1, the J gene TRBJ2-1, with D hard to call. V lost 3 bases and J 4 bases, leaving 7 bases between the germline ends. The CDR3 length is 13 residues. CDR1 and CDR2 (germline): MGHDK, SYGVNS. This CDR3 is CASSEVGYNEQFF. For the CDR3, the DNA is TGTGCCAGCAGTGAGGTTGGGTACAATGAGCAGTTCTTC.

This clonotype was counted between two and nine times. CDR3 in amino acids: CASSLAPTDYEQYF. The CDR3 DNA is TGTGCCAGCAGCTTAGCCCCGACGGACTACGAGCAGTACTTC. The gene calls are TRBV11-2 and TRBJ2-7; D is unresolved. Looked up from germline, CDR1 is SGHAT and CDR2 is FQNNGV. V lost 1 base to trimming and J lost 3 bases, with 10 bases between them. The length of the CDR3 is 14 residues.

The CDR3 is CASSNFPGYTEAFF. The CDR3, as DNA: TGTGCCAGTAGTAATTTCCCAGGATACACTGAAGCTTTCTTT. The chain has TRBV19 and TRBJ1-1; D is unresolved. CDR3 length equals 14 residues. V gave up 4 bases and J gave up 3 bases, with 12 bases separating them. Germline CDR1 is LNHDA and CDR2 is SQIVND (reference sequence).

This chain links TRBV7-2 with TRBJ2-7, with D tentatively TRBD1 (6 bases). The V end was cut by 1 base, the J end by 3 bases, with 10 bases between. The CDR3 runs 14 residues. Looked up from germline, CDR1 is SGHTA and CDR2 is FQGNSA. CDR3 protein: CASSLGGPYYEQYF. Here the CDR3 DNA reads TGTGCCAGCAGCTTAGGGGGGCCCTACTACGAGCAGTACTTC.

In this sample, this clonotype turned up a few times. The rearrangement links TRBV6-2 or TRBV6-3 to TRBJ2-1; 7 positions agree with TRBD2. Per germline, CDR1 MNHEY and CDR2 SVGEGT. The CDR3 is 17 amino acids. Germline trimming cut 0 bases from V and 3 bases from J; bases unmatched to any gene: 8. As DNA, the CDR3 is TGTGCCAGCAGTTACTCTCCACGGGGAGGGAACTACAATGAGCAGTTCTTC. Translated, it gives CASSYSPRGGNYNEQFF.

V gene TRBV7-2 combines with J gene TRBJ1-5, with TRBD1 identical over 7 bases. Germline V lookup: CDR1 SGHTA, CDR2 FQGNSA. CDR3 length: 14 amino acids. V shed 5 bases and J 6 bases; nucleotides not matched to a gene: 7. CDR3 in amino acids: CASSTQGGVQPQHF. The CDR3 DNA reads as TGTGCCAGCAGCACCCAGGGGGGGGTTCAGCCCCAGCATTTT. The full variable domain, its missing parts supplied by reference TRBV7-2 and TRBJ1-5, is GAGVSQSPSNKVTEKGKDVELRCDPISGHTALYWYRQSLGQGLEFLIYFQGNSAPDKSGLPSDRFSAERTGGSVSTLTIQRTQQEDSAVYLCASSTQGGVQPQHFGDGTRLSIL.

The table lists this clonotype with many counts. The V call is TRBV20-1, the J call TRBJ2-1; D gene unclear. CDR3 length: 15 residues. V was clipped by 1 base and J by 7 bases, with 17 bases between them. Germline lookup yields CDR1 DFQATT and CDR2 SNEGSKA (reference sequence). CDR3 in amino acids: CSARGPLTGANEQFF. The DNA of the CDR3 is TGCAGTGCTAGAGGGCCGCTCACGGGCGCGAATGAGCAGTTCTTC.

The J gene is TRBJ2-2, the V gene TRBV11-3; D might be TRBD2 (5 bases). Germline V gives CDR1 SGHNT, CDR2 YENEEA. The CDR3 contains 16 residues. Trimming left V 1 base short and J 6 bases short, with 15 bases between. The CDR3 is CASSLVFPGYAGELFF. The CDR3, as DNA: TGTGCCAGCAGCTTAGTGTTTCCGGGGTACGCCGGGGAGCTGTTTTTT.

The CDR3 DNA is TGTGCCAGCAGCTTAGAGAGGACCAAGTTTGGCACAGATACGCAGTATTTT. This encodes CASSLERTKFGTDTQYF. J is TRBJ2-3 and V is TRBV13; D is unresolved. With 1 base removed from V and 1 base from J, the gap between germline ends came to 15 bases. Germline CDR1 PRHDT, CDR2 FYEKMQ (reference sequence). This CDR3 region has 17 residues.

This sequence joins TRBV6-2 or TRBV6-3 and TRBJ2-7; D not certain. V lost 2 bases to trimming and J lost 2 bases, with 7 bases between them. Looked up from germline, CDR1 is MNHEY and CDR2 is SVGEGT. The CDR3 spans 13 residues. CDR3 coding DNA: TGTGCCAGCAGTTACCGGCTAACCTACGAGCAGTACTTC. Its protein is CASSYRLTYEQYF.

This clonotype was observed at least ten times. The chain employs TRBV7-2 and TRBJ2-1; D not resolved. The CDR3 spans 15 residues. Germline V lookup: CDR1 SGHTA, CDR2 FQGNSA. V was trimmed by 5 bases and J by 4 bases, leaving 15 bases between them. The CDR3 loop reads CASSTDFNEYNEQFF. The CDR3 bases are TGTGCCAGCAGCACCGACTTCAACGAATACAATGAGCAGTTCTTC.

The chain recombines TRBV29-1 with TRBJ1-2, with D perhaps matching TRBD1 (5 bases). The CDR3 is 13 amino acids. Germline V gene sequence: CDR1 SQVTM, CDR2 ANQGSEA. Trimming stripped 4 bases from V and 8 bases from J, with 17 bases between. CDR3 nucleotides: TGCAGCGTTGGGGTCCCCCAGCAGGGCGGCTACACCTTC. Amino acid sequence: CSVGVPQQGGYTF.

This clonotype occurred many times. The V and J genes are TRBV21-1 and TRBJ2-2; the listed D gene, TRBD2, was not tested against the DNA. TRBV21-1 is given as a pseudogene. CDR3 length: 15 residues. The CDR3 DNA is TGTGCCAGCAGCCCTAGCGGAAAGAACACCGGGGAGCTGTTTTTT. Residues: CASSPSGKNTGELFF.

This clonotype was detected ten times or more. The V gene is TRBV5-1, the J gene TRBJ2-1; 10 bases align to TRBD2. V dropped 6 bases and J dropped 8; count of bases not matched to a gene: 11. The CDR3 has 15 amino acids. Germline assignment: CDR1 SGHRS and CDR2 YFSETQ. The CDR3 DNA follows: TGCGCCAGCAAGCAACAAGCGGGAGGGGAGGATGAGCAGTTCTTC. This encodes CASKQQAGGEDEQFF.

The V and J genes are TRBV6-5 and TRBJ2-1; D uncertain. V was cut by 2 bases and J by 5 bases, with 13 bases left in between. The CDR3 length is 15 residues. Germline assignment: CDR1 MNHEY and CDR2 SVGAGI. The CDR3 is CASSYRPWVDNEQFF. CDR3 in DNA: TGTGCCAGCAGTTACCGGCCATGGGTGGACAATGAGCAGTTCTTC.

This clonotype occurred many times. The gene calls are TRBV12-3 or TRBV12-4 and TRBJ2-2; D is unresolved. Trimming pared 11 bases from V and 6 bases from J, leaving 13 bases between. The CDR3 loop spans 12 amino acids. In nucleotides, the CDR3 is TGTGCCGCAATAGGGCTCTCCGGGGAGCTGTTTTTT. Translated, it gives CAAIGLSGELFF.

The chain couples TRBV5-1 to TRBJ2-1, with 7 positions matching TRBD1. The length of the CDR3 is 12 residues. Unmatched junction bases numbered 3, after V lost 5 bases and J lost 7 bases. The germline CDR1 and CDR2 sequences are SGHRS and YFSETQ. The DNA of the CDR3 is TGCGCCAGCAGGCAGGGGGTGAATGAGCAGTTCTTC. Translated: CASRQGVNEQFF.

V and J are TRBV5-1 and TRBJ1-1, with D possibly matching TRBD1 (5 bases). Deletions cut 1 base from V and 0 bases from J, with 10 bases between. CDR3 length: 15 residues. In germline, CDR1 is SGHRS, CDR2 YFSETQ. Here the CDR3 DNA reads TGCGCCAGCAGCTTGCGGGGACGGTTGAACACTGAAGCTTTCTTT. It specifies CASSLRGRLNTEAFF. Filled out from reference TRBV5-1 and TRBJ1-1, the complete variable domain reads KAGVTQTPRYLIKTRGQQVTLSCSPISGHRSVSWYQQTPGQGLQFLFEYFSETQRNKGNFPGRFSGRQFSNSRSEMNVSTLELGDSALYLCASSLRGRLNTEAFFGQGTRLTVV.

This clonotype was seen repeatedly, ten times or more. The chain combines TRBV19 with TRBJ2-7, with a weak D call TRBD2 (6 bases). From germline, CDR1 is LNHDA and CDR2 SQIVND (reference sequence). V was cut by 6 bases and J by 2 bases, with 17 bases left in between. The CDR3 runs to 15 residues. Here the CDR3 reads CASSSSGVGTYEQYF. The CDR3, as DNA: TGTGCCAGTAGCTCTTCGGGGGTCGGGACCTACGAGCAGTACTTC.

In its sample, this clonotype was seen many times. The chain is built from TRBV5-1 and TRBJ2-5; D is ambiguous. Germline CDR1 is SGHRS and CDR2 is YFSETQ. Deletions cut 1 base from V and 5 bases from J, with 3 bases between. CDR3 length: 11 amino acids. CDR3 sequence reads: CASSLMETQYF. Here the CDR3 DNA reads TGCGCCAGCAGCTTGATGGAGACCCAGTACTTC.

This clonotype showed up just a few times. The V call is TRBV30, the J call TRBJ2-5; 9 nucleotides line up with TRBD1. CDR1 and CDR2 (germline): GTSNPN, SVGIG (reference sequence). This CDR3 region has 14 residues. Unmatched junction bases numbered 3, after V lost 2 bases and J lost 2 bases. Here the CDR3 reads CAWSLGQGQETQYF. The CDR3 region has the DNA TGTGCCTGGAGTTTAGGACAGGGGCAAGAGACCCAGTACTTC.

This clonotype has a handful of counts. Here the CDR3 reads CASRPQGDQPQHF. CDR3 DNA: TGTGCCAGCAGACCACAGGGGGATCAGCCCCAGCATTTT. This chain joins TRBV12-3 or TRBV12-4 and TRBJ1-5; 8 bases align to TRBD1. There are 13 residues in the CDR3. V lost 6 bases to trimming and J lost 5 bases; unmatched junction nucleotides: 3.

A few counts support this clonotype. The chain recombines TRBV29-1 with TRBJ2-7; possibly TRBD1 or TRBD2 for D (5 bases each). From germline, CDR1 is SQVTM and CDR2 ANQGSEA. V shed 6 bases and J shed 4 bases, with 13 bases lying between them. The CDR3 is 12 residues long. The CDR3 loop reads CSVAGTVYEQYF. DNA of the CDR3: TGCAGCGTGGCCGGGACGGTGTACGAGCAGTACTTC.

The chain is built from TRBV20-1 and TRBJ2-3; no reliable D call. V lost 3 bases and J 1 base, leaving 20 bases between the germline ends. The germline CDR1 and CDR2 sequences are DFQATT and SNEGSKA (reference sequence). The CDR3 loop spans 17 amino acids. CDR3 DNA: TGCAGTGCTAGCCCCCCGGAAGGGAAGTTGTGCACAGATACGCAGTATTTT. Translating it yields CSASPPEGKLCTDTQYF.

The DNA of the CDR3 is TGCAGTGCTAGAGATGAGAGGTGGAACTTCAATGAGCAGTTCTTC. Amino acids: CSARDERWNFNEQFF. The rearrangement uses TRBV20-1 and TRBJ2-1; D is unclear. The germline gives CDR1 DFQATT, CDR2 SNEGSKA (reference sequence). The CDR3 spans 15 residues. Trimming removed 0 bases at V and 6 bases at J, with 15 bases between.

This clonotype has a count of ten or more. This chain links TRBV5-1 with TRBJ1-3; 9 bases match TRBD1. The CDR3 runs to 18 residues. CDR1 is SGHRS, CDR2 YFSETQ, per germline. J was trimmed by 1 base and V by 1 base; bases with no gene match: 9. CDR3 coding DNA: TGCGCCAGCAGCTTGTTTCCGGGACAGGGACTTTCTGGAAACACCATATATTTT. Its translation is CASSLFPGQGLSGNTIYF. The whole variable domain, filled in from reference TRBV5-1 and TRBJ1-3, reads KAGVTQTPRYLIKTRGQQVTLSCSPISGHRSVSWYQQTPGQGLQFLFEYFSETQRNKGNFPGRFSGRQFSNSRSEMNVSTLELGDSALYLCASSLFPGQGLSGNTIYFGEGSWLTVV.